The present T cell receptor beta chain was sequenced within a study of T cell responses to AZD1222 COVID-19 vaccine. The wider study: Second-dose intervals near 4 or 12 weeks were combined. Study-level results: Females outnumbered males among donors, who were mostly white British; clonal diversity was possibly underestimated.

Libraries were prepared by immunoSEQ multiplex PCR; TCRdb keeps only in-frame clonotypes and omits some of them. The sample lists just under 100,000 clones, nearly 90% occurring once. Germline V gives CDR1 MNHEY, CDR2 SVGAGI. V gave up 0 bases and J gave up 3 bases, with 12 bases separating them. CDR3 size: 15 residues. Notes on this clone: What it recognizes is unknown.

Sequencing was performed on peripheral blood, taken on day 0 of AZD1222 vaccination. This TCR came from an adult in good health. The J gene is TRBJ2-7, the V gene TRBV6-5; D unresolved. This chain's CDR3 is CASSYSYDRVYEQYF. The DNA of the CDR3 is TGTGCCAGCAGTTACTCGTACGACCGCGTCTACGAGCAGTACTTC.